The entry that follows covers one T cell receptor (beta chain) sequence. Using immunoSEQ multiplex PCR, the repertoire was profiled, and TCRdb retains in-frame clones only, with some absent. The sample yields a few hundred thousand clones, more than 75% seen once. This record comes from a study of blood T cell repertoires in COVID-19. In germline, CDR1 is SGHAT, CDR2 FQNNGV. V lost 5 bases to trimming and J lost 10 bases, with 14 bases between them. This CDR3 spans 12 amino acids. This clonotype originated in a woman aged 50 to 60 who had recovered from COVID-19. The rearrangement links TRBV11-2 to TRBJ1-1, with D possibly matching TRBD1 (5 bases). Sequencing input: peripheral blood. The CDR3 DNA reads TGTGCCAGCAGCGTCAGGGTTGGGTCAGCTTTCTTT. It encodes CASSVRVGSAFF.